Shown below are 14 T cell receptor beta chains from a single sample sequenced in a study of shared clonotypes between healthy human individuals. Clones were sequenced by immunoSEQ multiplex PCR, and TCRdb holds only the in-frame ones, with some missing. The top ten hold 0.1% to 0.15% of the sample, which has millions of clones, 95% seen once. The sequenced sample was naive CD4+ T cells sorted from blood. Subset in this sample: CD45RA+ positively selected. These receptors all stem from a man younger than 30 in good health.

This chain joins TRBV6-9 and TRBJ1-5; 7 bases are shared with TRBD1. Germline assignment: CDR1 MNHGY and CDR2 SVAAGI. V lost 4 bases to trimming and J lost 4 bases; unmatched junction nucleotides: 16. This CDR3 is built from 18 residues. The CDR3: CASSSGTAPRAPNQPQHF. As DNA, the CDR3 is TGTGCCAGCAGTTCCGGGACAGCCCCAAGGGCCCCAAATCAGCCCCAGCATTTT.

This chain links TRBV19 with TRBJ1-1; D gene uncertain. V dropped 1 base and J dropped 3 bases, with 15 bases sitting between them. CDR1 and CDR2 from the germline V gene are LNHDA and SQIVND (reference sequence). The CDR3 sequence is 16 residues long. The CDR3 region has the DNA TGTGCCAGTAGTATAGGTCACCGGGTACGGGACACTGAAGCTTTCTTT. Amino acids: CASSIGHRVRDTEAFF.

V gene TRBV11-2 combines with J gene TRBJ2-1; 8 bases fit TRBD2. V lost 4 bases and J lost 8; bases outside the gene matches: 13. Germline CDR1 and CDR2: SGHAT and FQNNGV. The CDR3 length is 16 residues. The CDR3 nucleotides read TGTGCCAGCAGCTCTCTAGCGGGCCAGGCGAGGTATGAGCAGTTCTTC. Translated: CASSSLAGQARYEQFF.

This clone was picked up a small number of times. Other DNA sequences in this sample translate to the same CDR3. The rearrangement uses TRBV18 and TRBJ2-5; tentative D call: TRBD1 (5 bases). Trimming cost V 0 bases and J 2 bases, with 7 bases left between them. CDR3 length equals 14 residues. Germline V gene lookup returns CDR1 KGHSH and CDR2 LQKENI. CDR3 coding DNA: TGTGCCAGCTCACCACCGGGGCAGCAAGAGACCCAGTACTTC. This encodes CASSPPGQQETQYF.

This chain uses TRBV19 with TRBJ1-6; D gene ambiguous. CDR1 is LNHDA, CDR2 SQIVND, per germline (reference sequence). The CDR3 totals 18 residues. Between the trimmed V and J ends, which lost 6 bases and 0 bases, there was a span of 18 bases. CDR3 bases: TGTGCCAGTAGCCGTAGACCAGAAGAAAGCTCCTATAATTCACCCCTCCACTTT. This codes for CASSRRPEESSYNSPLHF.

In this sample, this clone turned up once. This chain links TRBV5-1 with TRBJ2-5; TRBD2 aligns across 8 bases. The CDR3 length is 14 residues. The J segment lost 2 bases and the V segment lost 5 bases, leaving 5 bases of the junction unmatched. Germline CDR1 SGHRS, CDR2 YFSETQ. The CDR3 reads CASRLAGLQETQYF. The CDR3 DNA sequence: TGCGCCAGCAGATTAGCGGGGTTACAAGAGACCCAGTACTTC.

The rearrangement joins TRBV11-2 to TRBJ2-5; TRBD2 might be the D (5 bases). The V end lost 0 bases, the J end lost 5 bases, and 13 bases lay between the germline ends. Germline CDR1 and CDR2: SGHAT and FQNNGV. This CDR3 is 15 amino acids long. The CDR3 sequence is CASSLDIIRRETQYF. The CDR3 coding sequence is TGTGCCAGCAGCTTAGATATAATCAGGAGGGAGACCCAGTACTTC.

On this clone: A much larger clonotype is one base distant, so this may be a read error. The V and J genes are TRBV7-6 and TRBJ2-7, with TRBD1 identical over 11 bases. V lost 0 bases, J lost 3 bases, and 1 base stayed unmatched. Germline CDR1 is SGHVS and CDR2 is FNYEAQ. This CDR3 is built from 15 residues. CDR3 sequence: CASSLAGQGDYEQYF. CDR3 bases: TGTGCCAGCAGCTTAGCGGGACAGGGGGACTACGAGCAGTACTTC. Supplemented by reference TRBV7-6 and TRBJ2-7, the full variable domain reads GAGVSQSPRYKVTKRGQDVALRCDPISGHVSLYWYRQALGQGPEFLTYFNYEAQQDKSGLPNDRFSAERPEGSISTLTIQRTEQRDSAMYRCASSLAGQGDYEQYFGPGTRLTVT.

The rearrangement uses TRBV5-3 and TRBJ2-7; 13 bases fit TRBD2. TRBV5-3 is filed as an ORF, its function uncertain. The CDR3 has 17 amino acids. V was clipped by 0 bases and J by 2 bases; unmatched bases: 5. The CDR3 region has the DNA TGTGCCAGAAGCTTGGCCGGGACTAGCGGGACTACCTACGAGCAGTACTTC. It specifies CARSLAGTSGTTYEQYF.

In regard to this clone: This CDR3 is also generated by other DNA sequences in the sample. The chain combines TRBV28 with TRBJ1-1, with D unresolved. Germline CDR1 is MDHEN and CDR2 is SYDVKM. CDR3 length equals 12 residues. With 1 base removed from V and 3 bases from J, the gap between germline ends came to 3 bases. In DNA form, the CDR3 reads TGTGCCAGCAGTTTATCAGACACTGAAGCTTTCTTT. Protein sequence: CASSLSDTEAFF.

The chain recombines TRBV7-2 with TRBJ2-5; 7 bases agree with TRBD2. With 1 base clipped from V and 4 bases from J, the junction kept 9 bases outside the gene matches. Germline V CDR1 and CDR2: SGHTA, FQGNSA. The length of the CDR3 is 16 residues. The CDR3 reads CASSLEAGVARETQYF. The CDR3 DNA sequence: TGTGCCAGCAGCTTAGAGGCGGGAGTGGCTCGAGAGACCCAGTACTTC.

The rearrangement uses TRBV11-2 and TRBJ1-2; D possibly corresponds to TRBD1 (5 bases). CDR3 size: 13 residues. Germline CDR1 SGHAT, CDR2 FQNNGV. Trimming pared 6 bases from V and 3 bases from J, leaving 11 bases between. CDR3 nucleotide sequence: TGTGCCAGCAGGGGGATGGGGGACTATGGCTACACCTTC. Translation: CASRGMGDYGYTF.

This clone is a singleton in its sample. V gene TRBV9 combines with J gene TRBJ1-3; tentative D call: TRBD1 (5 bases). The germline V gene encodes CDR1 SGDLS and CDR2 YYNGEE. Between the trimmed V and J ends, which lost 3 bases and 4 bases, there was a span of 23 bases. The CDR3 covers 18 residues. The CDR3 is CASSAEMRWGGIGNTIYF. The CDR3 DNA follows: TGTGCCAGCAGCGCAGAGATGCGGTGGGGGGGAATCGGAAACACCATATATTTT. The whole variable domain, remainder taken from reference TRBV9 and TRBJ1-3, is DSGVTQTPKHLITATGQRVTLRCSPRSGDLSVYWYQQSLDQGLQFLIQYYNGEERAKGNILERFSAQQFPDLHSELNLSSLELGDSALYFCASSAEMRWGGIGNTIYFGEGSWLTVV.

V and J are TRBV4-1 and TRBJ1-2; D not certain. Germline CDR1 MGHRA, CDR2 YSYEKL. Trimming took 0 bases from V and 4 from J, leaving 9 bases between them. This CDR3 spans 14 amino acids. The CDR3 coding sequence is TGCGCCAGCAGCCAAGATAGGAGCAGCTATGGCTACACCTTC. Its translation is CASSQDRSSYGYTF.